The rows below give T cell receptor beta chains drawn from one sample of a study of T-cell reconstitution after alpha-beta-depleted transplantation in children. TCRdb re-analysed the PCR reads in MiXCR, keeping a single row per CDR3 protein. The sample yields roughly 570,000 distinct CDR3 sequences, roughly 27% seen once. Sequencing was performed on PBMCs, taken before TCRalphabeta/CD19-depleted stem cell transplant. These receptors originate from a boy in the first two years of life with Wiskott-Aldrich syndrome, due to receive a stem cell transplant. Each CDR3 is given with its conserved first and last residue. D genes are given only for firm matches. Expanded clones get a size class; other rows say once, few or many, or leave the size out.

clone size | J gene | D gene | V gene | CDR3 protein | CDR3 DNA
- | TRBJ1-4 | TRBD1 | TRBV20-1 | CSARAPGQGDEKLFF | TGCAGTGCTAGAGCCCCGGGACAGGGTGATGAAAAACTGTTTTTT
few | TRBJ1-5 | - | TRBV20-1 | CSARGDRSNQPQHF | TGCAGTGCTAGAGGCGACAGGTCCAATCAGCCCCAGCATTTT
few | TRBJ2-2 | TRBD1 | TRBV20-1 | CSAGQGTGELFF | TGCAGTGCAGGACAGGGTACCGGGGAGCTGTTTTTT
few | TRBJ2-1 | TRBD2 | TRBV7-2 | CASSLSGWGLAGEGYNEQFF | TGTGCCAGCAGCTTAAGCGGGTGGGGACTAGCGGGAGAGGGGTACAATGAGCAGTTCTTC
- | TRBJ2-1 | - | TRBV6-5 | CASSYSKWESSYNEQFF | TGTGCCAGCAGTTACTCGAAATGGGAGAGCTCCTACAATGAGCAGTTCTTC
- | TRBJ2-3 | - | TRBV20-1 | CSASELIGDTQYF | TGCAGTGCTAGTGAGCTAATCGGAGATACGCAGTATTTT
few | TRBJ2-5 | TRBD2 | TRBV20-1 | CSAQVPSGIVRETQYF | TGCAGTGCTCAAGTACCGAGCGGGATTGTCCGCGAGACCCAGTACTTC
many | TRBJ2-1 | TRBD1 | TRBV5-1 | CASSLSGTAYNEQFF | TGCGCCAGCAGCTTGTCCGGGACAGCCTACAATGAGCAGTTCTTC
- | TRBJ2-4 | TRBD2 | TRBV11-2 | CASSWTSGRINIQYF | TGTGCCAGCAGCTGGACTAGCGGGAGAATAAACATTCAGTACTTC
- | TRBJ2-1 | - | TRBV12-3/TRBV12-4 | CASSDYGGAYIDEQFF | TGTGCCAGCAGTGATTACGGCGGGGCCTACATTGATGAGCAGTTCTTC
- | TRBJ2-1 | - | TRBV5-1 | CASSLEGRTDNEQFF | TGCGCCAGCAGCTTGGAAGGGAGGACTGACAATGAGCAGTTCTTC
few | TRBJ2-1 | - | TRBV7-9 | CASSLLAHGMNEQFF | TGTGCCAGCAGCCTATTGGCCCACGGGATGAATGAGCAGTTCTTC
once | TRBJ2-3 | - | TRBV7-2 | CASSLFISTDTQYF | TGTGCCAGCAGCTTATTTATTAGCACAGATACGCAGTATTTT
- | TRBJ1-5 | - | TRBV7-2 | CASSLAGGSPQHF | TGTGCCAGCAGCTTAGCGGGGGGGTCGCCCCAGCATTTT
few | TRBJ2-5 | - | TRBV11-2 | CASSLGFGGEQDEQETQYF | TGTGCCAGCAGCTTAGGTTTTGGAGGTGAACAGGATGAGCAAGAGACCCAGTACTTC
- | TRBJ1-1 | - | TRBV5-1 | CASSLDGRGGLMNTEAFF | TGCGCCAGCAGCTTGGACGGAAGGGGCGGCCTCATGAACACTGAAGCTTTCTTT
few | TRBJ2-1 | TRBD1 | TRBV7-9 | CASSLGGTGSNEQFF | TGTGCCAGCAGCTTAGGTGGGACAGGGTCCAATGAGCAGTTCTTC
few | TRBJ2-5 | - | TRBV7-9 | CASSLPGEQETQYF | TGTGCCAGCAGCTTACCCGGGGAACAAGAGACCCAGTACTTC
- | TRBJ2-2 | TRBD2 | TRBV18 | CASSRLGLAGQTGELFF | TGTGCCAGCTCACGACTAGGACTAGCGGGACAAACCGGGGAGCTGTTTTTT
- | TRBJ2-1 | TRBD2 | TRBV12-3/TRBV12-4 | CASGRGVALNEQFF | TGTGCCAGCGGGAGGGGTGTAGCCCTCAATGAGCAGTTCTTC
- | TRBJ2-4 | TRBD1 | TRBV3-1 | CASSHRDSLNNIQYF | TGTGCCAGCAGCCATCGGGACAGCCTAAACAACATTCAGTACTTC
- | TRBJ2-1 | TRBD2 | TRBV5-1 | CASSFQGGGGNEQFF | TGCGCCAGCAGCTTTCAGGGCGGGGGGGGCAATGAGCAGTTCTTC
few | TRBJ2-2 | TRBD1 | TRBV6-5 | CASSYSLGQGSGELFF | TGTGCCAGCAGTTACTCGTTGGGACAGGGGTCGGGGGAGCTGTTTTTT